This T cell receptor (beta chain) was profiled in a study of shared clonotypes between healthy human individuals. For this clone: Its antigen is as yet unknown.

Study-wide points: Estimated richness values were generally larger in naive subsets than in memory subsets.

Genomic DNA of each subset was evenly split across several immunoSEQ plates. Libraries were prepared by immunoSEQ multiplex PCR; TCRdb keeps only in-frame clonotypes and omits some of them. Of under 2,500,000 clones in the sample, approximately 95% were seen once. Germline-derived CDR1 and CDR2 are MNHNY and SVGAGI (reference sequence). CDR3 length: 13 residues. Between the trimmed V and J ends, which lost 6 bases and 6 bases, there was a span of 14 bases. This receptor was obtained from a young man in good health. Sample: naive CD4+ T cells sorted from blood. The subset: CD45RA+ positively selected. The chain has TRBV6-6 and TRBJ1-2, with D maybe TRBD1 (6 bases). The CDR3 DNA reads as TGTGCCAGCAGCGTTCACAGGGCGAATGGCTACACCTTC. Translated, it gives CASSVHRANGYTF.